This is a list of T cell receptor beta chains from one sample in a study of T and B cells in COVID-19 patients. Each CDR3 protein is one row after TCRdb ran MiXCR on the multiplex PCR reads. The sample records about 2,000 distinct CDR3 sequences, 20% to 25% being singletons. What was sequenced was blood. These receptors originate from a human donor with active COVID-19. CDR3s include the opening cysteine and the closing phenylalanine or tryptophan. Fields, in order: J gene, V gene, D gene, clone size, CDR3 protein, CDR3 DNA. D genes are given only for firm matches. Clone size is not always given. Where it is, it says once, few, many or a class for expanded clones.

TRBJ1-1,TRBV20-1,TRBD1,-,CSARTGLLNTEAFF,TGCAGTGCCCGGACAGGTTTACTCAACACTGAAGCTTTCTTT
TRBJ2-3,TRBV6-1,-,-,CASSEVYSGDTQYF,TGTGCCAGCAGTGAAGTATATTCTGGAGATACGCAGTATTTT
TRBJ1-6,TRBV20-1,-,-,CSALERVNSPLHF,TGCAGTGCTCTGGAGCGGGTTAATTCACCCCTCCACTTT
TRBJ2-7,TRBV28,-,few,CASSYDRLGEQYF,TGTGCCAGCAGTTACGACAGGTTGGGCGAGCAGTACTTC
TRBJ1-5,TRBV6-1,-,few,CASSENRQGNQPQHF,TGTGCCAGCAGTGAAAATCGGCAGGGGAATCAGCCCCAGCATTTT
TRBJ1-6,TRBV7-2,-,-,CASNGSPLHF,TGTGCCAGCAACGGCTCACCCCTCCACTTT
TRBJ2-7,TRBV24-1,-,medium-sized,CATSDSRDTSYEQYF,TGTGCCACCAGTGATTCGAGGGACACATCCTACGAGCAGTACTTC
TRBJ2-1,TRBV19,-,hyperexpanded,CASQGLVDENEQFF,TGTGCCAGTCAGGGGCTAGTGGATGAGAATGAGCAGTTCTTC
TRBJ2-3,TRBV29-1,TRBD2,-,CSVGGTSGRRSTDTQYF,TGCAGCGTTGGGGGGACTAGCGGGAGACGAAGCACAGATACGCAGTATTTT
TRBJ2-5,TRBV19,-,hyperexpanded,CATSQDFQETQYF,TGTGCCACCTCACAGGACTTCCAAGAGACCCAGTACTTC
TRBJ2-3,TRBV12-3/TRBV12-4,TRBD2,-,CASSLAGGRDTQYF,TGTGCCAGCAGCTTAGCGGGAGGGCGAGATACGCAGTATTTT
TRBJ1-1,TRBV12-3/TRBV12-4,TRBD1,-,CASSRTGTGTPNTEAFF,TGTGCCAGCAGTCGGACCGGGACAGGGACACCAAACACTGAAGCTTTCTTT
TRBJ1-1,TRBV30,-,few,CAWSLQGWNTEAFF,TGTGCCTGGAGCCTACAGGGATGGAACACTGAAGCTTTCTTT
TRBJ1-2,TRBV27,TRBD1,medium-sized,CASSWTGAYGYTF,TGTGCCAGCAGCTGGACAGGGGCCTATGGCTACACCTTC
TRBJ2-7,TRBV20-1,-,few,CSASLALGHPEQYF,TGCAGTGCCAGCCTGGCCTTAGGGCACCCTGAGCAGTACTTC
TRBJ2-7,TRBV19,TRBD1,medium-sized,CASSIWEGTGKVNEQYF,TGTGCCAGTAGTATTTGGGAGGGGACAGGGAAAGTCAACGAGCAGTACTTC
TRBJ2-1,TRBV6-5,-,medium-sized,CASRSLQLYNEQFF,TGTGCCAGCAGGTCCCTCCAGTTATACAATGAGCAGTTCTTC
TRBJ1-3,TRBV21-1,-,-,CASRQGHSGNTIYF,TGTGCCAGCAGACAGGGACACTCTGGAAACACCATATATTTT